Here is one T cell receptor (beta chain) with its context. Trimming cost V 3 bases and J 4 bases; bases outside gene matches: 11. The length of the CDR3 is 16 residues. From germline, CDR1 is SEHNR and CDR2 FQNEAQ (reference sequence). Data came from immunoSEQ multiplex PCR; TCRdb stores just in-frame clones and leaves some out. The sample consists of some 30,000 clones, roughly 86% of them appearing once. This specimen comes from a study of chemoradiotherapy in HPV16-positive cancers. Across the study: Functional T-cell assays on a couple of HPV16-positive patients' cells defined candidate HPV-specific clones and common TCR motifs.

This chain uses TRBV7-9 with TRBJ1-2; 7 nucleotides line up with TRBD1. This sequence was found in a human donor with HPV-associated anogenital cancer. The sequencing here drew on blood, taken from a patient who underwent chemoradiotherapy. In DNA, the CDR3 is TGTGCCAGCAGCTTGGACTCAGAGGGGGCGGTCTATGGCTACACCTTC. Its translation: CASSLDSEGAVYGYTF.